The table lists the clone carrying this TCR beta chain with a few counts. Antigen: not known. V shed 3 bases and J shed 3 bases, with 9 bases lying between them. This CDR3 has 14 amino acids. Germline loops: CDR1 SGDLS, CDR2 YYNGEE. This sample is drawn from a study of beta chain features in type 1 diabetes. Reverse transcription of all isolated RNA meant that expressed TCRB transcripts were sequenced. Measured with immunoSEQ multiplex PCR; TCRdb has only the in-frame clones, and not every one. The profile shows around 260,000 clones, around 22% of them singletons. Study-wide points: Moderate but significant shortening of TCRB CDR3s was recorded in all four CD4+ subsets from Type 1 diabetes patients.

The TCR originated in a woman aged 30 to 39 with type 1 diabetes. The sample comprised naive CD4+ T cells from blood. The chain carries TRBV9 and TRBJ2-2, with D possibly matching TRBD2 (5 bases). The CDR3: CASSETTYTGELFF. The CDR3 bases are TGTGCCAGCAGCGAGACTACCTACACCGGGGAGCTGTTTTTT.